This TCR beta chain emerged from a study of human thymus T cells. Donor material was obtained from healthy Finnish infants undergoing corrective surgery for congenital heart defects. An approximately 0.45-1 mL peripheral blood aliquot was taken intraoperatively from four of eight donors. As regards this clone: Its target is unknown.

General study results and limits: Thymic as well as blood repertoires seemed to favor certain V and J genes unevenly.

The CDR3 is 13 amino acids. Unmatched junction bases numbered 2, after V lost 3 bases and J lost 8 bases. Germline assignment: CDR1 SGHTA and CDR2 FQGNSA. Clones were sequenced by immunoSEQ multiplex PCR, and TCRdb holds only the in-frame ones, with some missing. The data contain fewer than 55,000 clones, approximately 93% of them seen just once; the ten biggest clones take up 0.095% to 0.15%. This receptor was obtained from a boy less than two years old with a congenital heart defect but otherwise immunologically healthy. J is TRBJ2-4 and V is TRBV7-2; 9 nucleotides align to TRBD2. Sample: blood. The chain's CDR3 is CASSFQRGDIQYF. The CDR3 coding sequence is TGTGCCAGCAGCTTCCAGCGGGGGGACATTCAGTACTTC.